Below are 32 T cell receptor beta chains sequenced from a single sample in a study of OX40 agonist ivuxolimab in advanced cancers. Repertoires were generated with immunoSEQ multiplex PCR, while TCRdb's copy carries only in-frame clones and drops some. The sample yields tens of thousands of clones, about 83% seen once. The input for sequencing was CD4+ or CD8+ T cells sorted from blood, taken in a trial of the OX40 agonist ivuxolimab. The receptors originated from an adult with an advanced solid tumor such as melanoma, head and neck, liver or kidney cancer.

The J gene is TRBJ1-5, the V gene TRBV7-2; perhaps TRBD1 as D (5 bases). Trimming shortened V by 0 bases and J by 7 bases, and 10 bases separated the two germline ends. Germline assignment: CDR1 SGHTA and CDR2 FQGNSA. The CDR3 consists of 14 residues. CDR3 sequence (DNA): TGTGCCAGCAGCTTAGCCCAGGGCAGGCAGCCCCAGCATTTT. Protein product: CASSLAQGRQPQHF. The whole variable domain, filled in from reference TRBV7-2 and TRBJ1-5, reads GAGVSQSPSNKVTEKGKDVELRCDPISGHTALYWYRQSLGQGLEFLIYFQGNSAPDKSGLPSDRFSAERTGGSVSTLTIQRTQQEDSAVYLCASSLAQGRQPQHFGDGTRLSIL.

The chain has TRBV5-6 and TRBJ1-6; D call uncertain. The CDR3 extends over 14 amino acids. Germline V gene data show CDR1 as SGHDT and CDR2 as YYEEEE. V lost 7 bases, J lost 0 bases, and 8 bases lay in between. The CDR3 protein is CASYSSSYNSPLHF. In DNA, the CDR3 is TGTGCCAGCTACTCGAGCTCCTATAATTCACCCCTCCACTTT.

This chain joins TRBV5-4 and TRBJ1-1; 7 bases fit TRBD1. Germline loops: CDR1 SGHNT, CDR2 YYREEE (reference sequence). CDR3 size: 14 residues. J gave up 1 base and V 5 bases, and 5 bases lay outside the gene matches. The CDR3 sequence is CASRSGQPNTEAFF. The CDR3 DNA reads TGTGCCAGCAGATCGGGACAGCCGAACACTGAAGCTTTCTTT.

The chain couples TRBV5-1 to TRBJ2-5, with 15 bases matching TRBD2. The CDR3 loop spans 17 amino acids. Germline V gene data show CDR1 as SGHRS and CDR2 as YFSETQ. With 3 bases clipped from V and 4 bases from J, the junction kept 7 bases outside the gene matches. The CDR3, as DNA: TGCGCCAGCAGCTGGACTAGCGGGGGGGCCCTGGGAGAGACCCAGTACTTC. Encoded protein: CASSWTSGGALGETQYF.

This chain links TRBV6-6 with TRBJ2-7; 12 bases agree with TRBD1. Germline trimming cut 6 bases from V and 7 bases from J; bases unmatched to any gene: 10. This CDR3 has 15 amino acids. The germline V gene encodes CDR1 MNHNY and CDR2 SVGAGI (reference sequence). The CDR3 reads CASSPPGTGGLEQYF. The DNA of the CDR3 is TGTGCCAGCAGCCCCCCCGGGACAGGGGGCTTGGAGCAGTACTTC.

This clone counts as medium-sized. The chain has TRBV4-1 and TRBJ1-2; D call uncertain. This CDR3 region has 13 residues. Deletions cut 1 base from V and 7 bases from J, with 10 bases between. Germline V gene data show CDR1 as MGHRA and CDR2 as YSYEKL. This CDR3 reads CASSQALAGGYTF. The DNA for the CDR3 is TGCGCCAGCAGCCAAGCTCTCGCCGGTGGCTACACCTTC.

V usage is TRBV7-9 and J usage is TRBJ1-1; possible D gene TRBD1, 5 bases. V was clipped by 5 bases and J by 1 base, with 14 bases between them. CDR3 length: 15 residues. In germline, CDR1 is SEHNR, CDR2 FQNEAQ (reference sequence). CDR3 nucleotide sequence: TGTGCCAGCAGCCCGGCAGGGCGTCCGAACACTGAAGCTTTCTTT. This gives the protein CASSPAGRPNTEAFF.

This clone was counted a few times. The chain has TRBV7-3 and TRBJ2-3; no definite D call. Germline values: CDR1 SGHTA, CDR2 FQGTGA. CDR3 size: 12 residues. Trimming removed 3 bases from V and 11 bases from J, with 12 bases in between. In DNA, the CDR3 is TGTGCCAGCAGCTTCCCAGAAGGGAAGCAGTATTTT. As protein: CASSFPEGKQYF.

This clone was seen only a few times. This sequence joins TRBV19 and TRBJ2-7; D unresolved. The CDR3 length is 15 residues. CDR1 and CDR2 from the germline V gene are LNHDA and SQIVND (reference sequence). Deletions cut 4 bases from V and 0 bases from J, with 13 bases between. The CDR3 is CASSTTWARSYEQYF. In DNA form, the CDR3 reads TGTGCCAGTAGTACAACATGGGCGCGCTCCTACGAGCAGTACTTC. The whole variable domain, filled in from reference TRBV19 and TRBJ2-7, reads DGGITQSPKYLFRKEGQNVTLSCEQNLNHDAMYWYRQDPGQGLRLIYYSQIVNDFQKGDIAEGYSVSREKKESFPLTVTSAQKNPTAFYLCASSTTWARSYEQYFGPGTRLTVT.

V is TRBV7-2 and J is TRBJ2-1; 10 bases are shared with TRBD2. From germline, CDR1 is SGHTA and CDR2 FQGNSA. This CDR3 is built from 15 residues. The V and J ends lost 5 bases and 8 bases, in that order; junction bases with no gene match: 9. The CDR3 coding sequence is TGTGCCAGCAGCCGAGTTAGCGGGGGGCTGGATGAGCAGTTCTTC. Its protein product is CASSRVSGGLDEQFF.

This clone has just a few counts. The CDR3 DNA follows: TGTGCCAGCCTGACTAGCGGGGGCCGCAGGGAGCAGTTCTTC. Amino acid sequence: CASLTSGGRREQFF. The V and J genes are TRBV19 and TRBJ2-1; 12 bases map to TRBD2. V was clipped by 9 bases and J by 10 bases; unmatched bases: 10. CDR3 length: 14 amino acids. Germline CDR1 reads LNHDA; CDR2 reads SQIVND (reference sequence).

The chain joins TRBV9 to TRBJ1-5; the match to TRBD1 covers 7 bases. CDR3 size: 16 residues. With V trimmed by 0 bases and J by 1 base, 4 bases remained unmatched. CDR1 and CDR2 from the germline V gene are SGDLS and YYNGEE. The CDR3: CASSVGTGGSNQPQHF. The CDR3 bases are TGTGCCAGCAGCGTAGGGACAGGTGGGAGCAATCAGCCCCAGCATTTT. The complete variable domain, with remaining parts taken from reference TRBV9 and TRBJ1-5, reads DSGVTQTPKHLITATGQRVTLRCSPRSGDLSVYWYQQSLDQGLQFLIQYYNGEERAKGNILERFSAQQFPDLHSELNLSSLELGDSALYFCASSVGTGGSNQPQHFGDGTRLSIL.

The CDR3 spells CASSPDRSLDEQYF. The CDR3 DNA is TGTGCCAGCAGCCCAGACAGGTCTTTAGACGAGCAGTACTTC. The chain combines TRBV11-2 with TRBJ2-7; possibly TRBD1 for D (6 bases). The ends were cut back, 5 bases at V and 5 bases at J, with 16 bases in the middle. Germline assignment: CDR1 SGHAT and CDR2 FQNNGV. The CDR3 is 14 amino acids.

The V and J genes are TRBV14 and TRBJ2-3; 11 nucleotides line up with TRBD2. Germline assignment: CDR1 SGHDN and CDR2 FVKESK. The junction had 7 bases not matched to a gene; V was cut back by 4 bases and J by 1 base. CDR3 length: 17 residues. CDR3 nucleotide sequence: TGTGCCAGCAGCCCATCCTTACTAGCGGGGGGCACAGATACGCAGTATTTT. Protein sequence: CASSPSLLAGGTDTQYF.

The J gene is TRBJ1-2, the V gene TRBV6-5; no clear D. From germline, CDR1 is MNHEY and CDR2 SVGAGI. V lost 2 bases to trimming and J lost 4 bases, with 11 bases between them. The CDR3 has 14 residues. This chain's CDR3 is CASSYGRWGYGYTF. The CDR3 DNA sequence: TGTGCCAGCAGTTACGGCAGATGGGGCTATGGCTACACCTTC.

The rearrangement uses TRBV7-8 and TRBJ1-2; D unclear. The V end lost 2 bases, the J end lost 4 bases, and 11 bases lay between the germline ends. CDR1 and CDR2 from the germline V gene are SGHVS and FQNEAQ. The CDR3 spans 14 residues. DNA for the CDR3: TGTGCCAGCAGCTTATTGTCAGTCGCCTATGGCTACACCTTC. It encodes CASSLLSVAYGYTF.

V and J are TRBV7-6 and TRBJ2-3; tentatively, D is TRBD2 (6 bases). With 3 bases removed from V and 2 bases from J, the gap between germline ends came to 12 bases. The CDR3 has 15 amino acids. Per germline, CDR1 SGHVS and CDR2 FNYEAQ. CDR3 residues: CASSFAGPPTDTQYF. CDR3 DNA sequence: TGTGCCAGCAGCTTCGCGGGGCCCCCCACAGATACGCAGTATTTT.

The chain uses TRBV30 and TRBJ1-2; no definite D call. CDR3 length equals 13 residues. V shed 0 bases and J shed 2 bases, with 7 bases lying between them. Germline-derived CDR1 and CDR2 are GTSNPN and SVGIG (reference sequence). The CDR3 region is CAWSVDGNYGYTF. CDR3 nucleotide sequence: TGTGCCTGGAGTGTAGACGGCAACTATGGCTACACCTTC.

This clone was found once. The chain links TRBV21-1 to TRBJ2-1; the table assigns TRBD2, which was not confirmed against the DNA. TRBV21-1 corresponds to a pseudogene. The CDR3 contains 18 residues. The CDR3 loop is CAITQAGTMSNSYNEQFF. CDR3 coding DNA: TGTGCCATCACTCAGGCGGGGACTATGTCAAACTCCTACAATGAGCAGTTCTTC.

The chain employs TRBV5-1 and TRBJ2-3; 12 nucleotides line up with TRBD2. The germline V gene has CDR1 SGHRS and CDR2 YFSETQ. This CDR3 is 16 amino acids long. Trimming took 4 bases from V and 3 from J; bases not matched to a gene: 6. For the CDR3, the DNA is TGCGCCAGCAGCCAACTAGCGGGGGGCCAGACAGATACGCAGTATTTT. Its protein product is CASSQLAGGQTDTQYF.

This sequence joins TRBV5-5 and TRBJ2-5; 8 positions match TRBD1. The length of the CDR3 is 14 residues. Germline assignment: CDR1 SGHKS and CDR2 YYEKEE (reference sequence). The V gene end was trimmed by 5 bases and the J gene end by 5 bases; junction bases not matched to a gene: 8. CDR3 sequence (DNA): TGTGCCAGCAGTCAGGGGGCGCGTGTGGAGACCCAGTACTTC. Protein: CASSQGARVETQYF.

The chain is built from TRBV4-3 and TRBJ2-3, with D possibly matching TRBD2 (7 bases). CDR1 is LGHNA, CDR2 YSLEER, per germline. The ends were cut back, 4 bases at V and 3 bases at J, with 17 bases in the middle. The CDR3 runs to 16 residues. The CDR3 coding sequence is TGCGCCAGCAGCCTGGGGGGGCTAGCGAATACAGATACGCAGTATTTT. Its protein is CASSLGGLANTDTQYF.

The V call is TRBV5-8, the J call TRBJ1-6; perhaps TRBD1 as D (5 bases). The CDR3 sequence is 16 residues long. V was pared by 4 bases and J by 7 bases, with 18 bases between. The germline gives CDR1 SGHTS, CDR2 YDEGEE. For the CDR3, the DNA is TGTGCCAGCAGCAACGGCTTGGGACTCAAAAATTCACCCCTCCACTTT. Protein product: CASSNGLGLKNSPLHF.

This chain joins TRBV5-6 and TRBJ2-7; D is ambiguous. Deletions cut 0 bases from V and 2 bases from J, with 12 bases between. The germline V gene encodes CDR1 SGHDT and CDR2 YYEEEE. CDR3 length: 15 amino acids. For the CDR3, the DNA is TGTGCCAGCAGCTTGGTCGGCAGAATGCCCTACGAGCAGTACTTC. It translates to CASSLVGRMPYEQYF.

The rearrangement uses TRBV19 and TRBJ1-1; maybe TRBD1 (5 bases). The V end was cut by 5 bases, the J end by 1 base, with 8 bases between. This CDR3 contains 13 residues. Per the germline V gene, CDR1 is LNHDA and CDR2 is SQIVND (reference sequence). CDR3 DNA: TGTGCCAGTAGTGGACAATGGAACACTGAAGCTTTCTTT. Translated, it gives CASSGQWNTEAFF.

CDR3 nucleotide sequence: TGCGCCAGCGCCCCGGGCCCAGCGTCAGAGACCCAGTACTTC. Translation: CASAPGPASETQYF. The chain uses TRBV4-3 and TRBJ2-5; the D is unclear. This CDR3 region has 14 residues. V was clipped by 8 bases and J by 4 bases, with 17 bases between them. In germline, CDR1 is LGHNA, CDR2 YSLEER.

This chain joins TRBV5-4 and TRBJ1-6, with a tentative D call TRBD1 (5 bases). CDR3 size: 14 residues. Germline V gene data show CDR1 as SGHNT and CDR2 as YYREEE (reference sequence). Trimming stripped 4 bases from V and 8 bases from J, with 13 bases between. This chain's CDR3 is CASSRDPGDSPLHF. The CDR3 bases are TGTGCCAGCAGCCGGGACCCAGGTGATTCACCCCTCCACTTT.

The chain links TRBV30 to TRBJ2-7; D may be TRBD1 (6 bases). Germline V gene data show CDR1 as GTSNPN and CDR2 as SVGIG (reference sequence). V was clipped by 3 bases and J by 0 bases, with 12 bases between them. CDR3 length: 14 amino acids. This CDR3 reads CAWRVDRLSYEQYF. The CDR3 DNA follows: TGTGCCTGGAGGGTCGACAGGCTCTCCTACGAGCAGTACTTC.

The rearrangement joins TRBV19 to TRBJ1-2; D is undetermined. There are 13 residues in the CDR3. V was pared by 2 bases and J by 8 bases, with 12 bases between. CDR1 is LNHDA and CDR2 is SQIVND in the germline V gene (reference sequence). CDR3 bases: TGTGCCAGTAGTATATCTACGACAAAGGGCTACACCTTC. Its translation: CASSISTTKGYTF.

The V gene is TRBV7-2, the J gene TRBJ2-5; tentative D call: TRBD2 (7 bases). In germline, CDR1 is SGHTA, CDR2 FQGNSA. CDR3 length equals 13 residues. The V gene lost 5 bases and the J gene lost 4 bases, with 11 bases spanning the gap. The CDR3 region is CASSRGGVETQYF. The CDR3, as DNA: TGTGCCAGCAGCCGCGGGGGCGTAGAGACCCAGTACTTC.

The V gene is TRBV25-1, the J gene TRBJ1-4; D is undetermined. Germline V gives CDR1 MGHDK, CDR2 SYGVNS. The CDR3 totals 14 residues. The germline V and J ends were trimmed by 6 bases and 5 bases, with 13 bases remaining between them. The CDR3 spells CASRDLGGNEKLFF. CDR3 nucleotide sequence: TGTGCCAGCAGGGACCTGGGTGGGAATGAAAAACTGTTTTTT.

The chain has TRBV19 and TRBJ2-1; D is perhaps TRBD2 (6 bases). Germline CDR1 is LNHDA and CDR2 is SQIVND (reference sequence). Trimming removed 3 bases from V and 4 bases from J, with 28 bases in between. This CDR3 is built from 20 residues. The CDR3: CASSMRGGNPLFVRYNEQFF. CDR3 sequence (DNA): TGTGCCAGTAGTATGCGTGGGGGGAATCCCCTCTTCGTGAGGTACAATGAGCAGTTCTTC.